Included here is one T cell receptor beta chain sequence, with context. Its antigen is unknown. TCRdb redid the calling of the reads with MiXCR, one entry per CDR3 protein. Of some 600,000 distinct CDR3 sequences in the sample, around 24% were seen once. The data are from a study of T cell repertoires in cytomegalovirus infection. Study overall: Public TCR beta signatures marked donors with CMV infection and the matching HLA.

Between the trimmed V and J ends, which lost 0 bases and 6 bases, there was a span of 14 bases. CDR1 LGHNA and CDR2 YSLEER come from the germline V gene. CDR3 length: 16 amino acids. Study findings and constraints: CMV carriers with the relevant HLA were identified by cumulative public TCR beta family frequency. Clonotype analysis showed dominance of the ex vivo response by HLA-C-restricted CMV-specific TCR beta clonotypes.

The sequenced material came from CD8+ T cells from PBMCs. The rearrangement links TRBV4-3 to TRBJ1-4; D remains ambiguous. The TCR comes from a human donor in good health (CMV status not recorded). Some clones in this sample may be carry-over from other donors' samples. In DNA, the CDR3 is TGCGCCAGCAGCCAAGATGTTTTAGGCGTCCATGAAAAACTGTTTTTT. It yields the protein CASSQDVLGVHEKLFF.